This TCR beta chain is from a study of tumor-infiltrating lymphocytes in primary liver carcinoma. The authors made TCR beta cDNA from around 500 ng total RNA with a constant-region primer. Each TCR beta library was derived from three nested multiplex PCR rounds that employed slightly modified ARM-PCR. TCRdb itself ran the multiplex PCR reads through MiXCR, one entry per CDR3 protein. The data hold fewer than 350,000 distinct CDR3 sequences, with less than 75% observed a single time. Germline DNA was also extracted, while the blood RNA originated from unsorted whole blood. The sample consisted of peripheral blood. This TCR derives from a man aged 40-50 years with primary liver carcinoma and hepatitis B virus infection.

The CDR3 reads CASSLFPSGTPDTQYF. The DNA of the CDR3 is TGTGCCAGCAGCTTGTTCCCTAGCGGGACCCCAGATACGCAGTATTTT. J is TRBJ2-3 and V is TRBV5-6, with TRBD2 matching over 9 bases. CDR3 length: 16 residues. V shed 1 base, J shed 4 bases, and the junction held 7 bases outside the gene matches. In germline, CDR1 is SGHDT, CDR2 YYEEEE.